The 27 T cell receptor beta chains listed next were all sequenced from one sample in a study of beta chain features in type 1 diabetes. Reverse transcription of all isolated RNA meant that expressed TCRB transcripts were sequenced. Some clones are missing from TCRdb's copy, which holds only in-frame ones; the method was immunoSEQ multiplex PCR. Among fewer than 350,000 clones listed, around a fifth were seen once. Material: naive CD4+ T cells from blood. The receptors were sampled from a woman aged 18-29 years in good health.

This clone was seen only once. This chain connects TRBV11-2 to TRBJ2-5; 12 positions agree with TRBD2. J was trimmed by 8 bases and V by 1 base; bases with no gene match: 8. Germline V gene sequence: CDR1 SGHAT, CDR2 FQNNGV. The CDR3 extends over 16 amino acids. The CDR3 DNA reads TGTGCCAGCAGCTTAGTGACTAGCGGGGGAGGTGATACCCAGTACTTC. Residues: CASSLVTSGGGDTQYF.

This CDR3 is CASSRDSNTGELFF. The CDR3, as DNA: TGTGCCAGCAGCCGGGACAGTAACACCGGGGAGCTGTTTTTT. V usage is TRBV6-5 and J usage is TRBJ2-2; 7 nucleotides match TRBD1. CDR1 MNHEY and CDR2 SVGAGI come from the germline V gene. The junction had 3 bases not matched to a gene; V was cut back by 6 bases and J by 2 bases. The CDR3 is 14 amino acids.

This clone was picked up a small number of times. V usage is TRBV5-6 and J usage is TRBJ2-1, with TRBD1 identical over 10 bases. CDR1 and CDR2 from the germline V gene are SGHDT and YYEEEE. V was clipped by 0 bases and J by 8 bases; unmatched bases: 5. This CDR3 comprises 15 residues. The CDR3 is CASSLEDRGLYEQFF. The CDR3 nucleotides are TGTGCCAGCAGCTTGGAAGACAGGGGGCTCTATGAGCAGTTCTTC.

The chain couples TRBV4-2 to TRBJ2-2, with TRBD2 identical over 7 bases. Trimming took 5 bases from V and 5 from J; bases not matched to a gene: 5. The CDR3 contains 14 residues. From germline, CDR1 is LGHNA and CDR2 YNFKEQ. The CDR3 DNA is TGTGCCAGCAGCTTGCGGGGGAGGACCGGGGAGCTGTTTTTT. This sequence encodes CASSLRGRTGELFF.

This clone was observed a few times. The CDR3: CSVGLGTSGGREQFF. The CDR3 DNA reads TGCAGCGTTGGACTTGGGACTTCCGGCGGTCGTGAGCAGTTCTTC. The chain has TRBV29-1 and TRBJ2-1, with TRBD2 as a possible D gene (6 bases). The CDR3 is 15 amino acids. CDR1 and CDR2 from the germline V gene are SQVTM and ANQGSEA. V shed 4 bases and J shed 9 bases, with 22 bases lying between them.

This clone was detected a few times. V usage is TRBV7-2 and J usage is TRBJ2-5, with TRBD2 matching over 8 bases. V lost 4 bases to trimming and J lost 2 bases; unmatched junction nucleotides: 6. The germline V gene encodes CDR1 SGHTA and CDR2 FQGNSA. The CDR3 runs to 15 residues. This chain's CDR3 is CASSYSASGQETQYF. The CDR3 region has the DNA TGTGCCAGCAGCTACTCGGCTAGCGGGCAAGAGACCCAGTACTTC.

The chain couples TRBV30 to TRBJ1-1; TRBD1 matches 7 bases. CDR1 is GTSNPN and CDR2 is SVGIG in the germline V gene (reference sequence). CDR3 length equals 13 residues. The V gene end was trimmed by 0 bases and the J gene end by 8 bases; junction bases not matched to a gene: 6. CDR3 in amino acids: CAWSVKGTVEAFF. In DNA, the CDR3 is TGTGCCTGGAGTGTAAAGGGGACAGTAGAAGCTTTCTTT. Together with reference TRBV30 and TRBJ1-1, the CDR3 gives the full variable domain: SQTIHQWPATLVQPVGSPLSLECTVEGTSNPNLYWYRQAAGRGLQLLFYSVGIGQISSEVPQNLSASRPQDRQFILSSKKLLLSDSGFYLCAWSVKGTVEAFFGQGTRLTVV.

This clone was found a few times. The rearrangement links TRBV29-1 to TRBJ2-3; TRBD2 aligns across 14 bases. Germline assignment: CDR1 SQVTM and CDR2 ANQGSEA. J was trimmed by 5 bases and V by 5 bases; bases with no gene match: 6. The CDR3 extends over 15 amino acids. CDR3 nucleotide sequence: TGCAGCGTTCAGACTAGCGGGGGGGCTGGAGATACGCAGTATTTT. It specifies CSVQTSGGAGDTQYF.

The chain couples TRBV19 to TRBJ2-7; the match to TRBD2 covers 7 bases. The germline V gene encodes CDR1 LNHDA and CDR2 SQIVND (reference sequence). This CDR3 region has 14 residues. V gave up 4 bases and J gave up 2 bases; unmatched junction bases: 5. The CDR3 DNA reads TGTGCCAGTAGTACCGCTAGCGGCACCTACGAGCAGTACTTC. Protein product: CASSTASGTYEQYF.

This clone turned up a few times. The genes are TRBV15 and TRBJ1-1, with D perhaps matching TRBD1 (6 bases). The CDR3 spans 15 residues. V lost 1 base to trimming and J lost 7 bases, with 16 bases between them. Germline V CDR1 and CDR2: LNHNV, YYDKDF (reference sequence). The CDR3 DNA reads as TGTGCCACCAGCAGAGTTATGTCGGGACACCATGAAGCTTTCTTT. It codes for CATSRVMSGHHEAFF.

This clone was observed a few times. J is TRBJ1-3 and V is TRBV9; D is unclear. Germline V gives CDR1 SGDLS, CDR2 YYNGEE. Deletions cut 4 bases from V and 0 bases from J, with 14 bases between. The CDR3 has 16 residues. CDR3 region: CASSPAGTASGNTIYF. CDR3 nucleotides: TGTGCCAGCAGCCCCGCTGGTACTGCCTCTGGAAACACCATATATTTT.

This clone turned up a few times. The chain links TRBV7-9 to TRBJ2-1; a weak D match, TRBD2 (6 bases). V shed 4 bases and J shed 7 bases, with 8 bases lying between them. CDR3 size: 12 residues. The germline V gene has CDR1 SEHNR and CDR2 FQNEAQ (reference sequence). The CDR3 sequence is CASSSSDNEQFF. CDR3 bases: TGTGCCAGCAGCTCTAGCGATAATGAGCAGTTCTTC.

This clone was counted between two and nine times. This rearrangement joins TRBV18 to TRBJ1-1, with a tentative D call TRBD1 (6 bases). Germline V gives CDR1 KGHSH, CDR2 LQKENI. Trimming took off 6 bases at V and 6 bases at J, with 11 bases between the two ends. The CDR3 consists of 12 residues. The CDR3, as DNA: TGTGCCAGCTCGGCCAAGGGGGCTGAAGCTTTCTTT. Translating gives CASSAKGAEAFF.

The V and J genes are TRBV9 and TRBJ2-7, with 8 positions matching TRBD1. With V trimmed by 4 bases and J by 6 bases, 12 bases remained unmatched. The CDR3 length is 15 residues. Germline assignment: CDR1 SGDLS and CDR2 YYNGEE. The CDR3 is CASSPHSQGAGEQYF. In DNA, the CDR3 is TGTGCCAGCAGCCCCCATAGCCAGGGGGCTGGCGAGCAGTACTTC.

The J gene is TRBJ2-6, the V gene TRBV19; TRBD1 agrees at 7 bases. CDR3 length equals 18 residues. The ends lost 7 bases at V and 0 bases at J; junction bases unmatched: 12. Per germline, CDR1 LNHDA and CDR2 SQIVND (reference sequence). The DNA for the CDR3 is TGTGCCAGTAAACTTAGGGGCAGGGGGTCCTCTGGGGCCAACGTCCTGACTTTC. Encoded protein: CASKLRGRGSSGANVLTF.

This chain uses TRBV7-8 with TRBJ2-1; 8 bases fit TRBD2. V shed 5 bases and J 4 bases; nucleotides not matched to a gene: 7. The CDR3 totals 15 residues. CDR1 and CDR2 (germline): SGHVS, FQNEAQ. This CDR3 is CASSPRAGGYNEQFF. As DNA, the CDR3 is TGTGCCAGCAGCCCCCGGGCGGGGGGTTACAATGAGCAGTTCTTC.

The gene calls are TRBV2 and TRBJ2-5; D uncertain. The ends were cut back, 6 bases at V and 2 bases at J, with 7 bases in the middle. Germline V gene lookup returns CDR1 SNHLY and CDR2 FYNNEI. The CDR3 contains 12 residues. The CDR3 sequence is CASSTEQETQYF. Written as DNA, the CDR3 is TGTGCCAGCAGCACAGAACAAGAGACCCAGTACTTC.

This clone was picked up a small number of times. The chain is built from TRBV18 and TRBJ2-1, with TRBD1 as a possible D gene (6 bases). This CDR3 contains 17 residues. The germline V gene has CDR1 KGHSH and CDR2 LQKENI. Trimming cost V 1 base and J 10 bases, with 23 bases left between them. The CDR3 nucleotides read TGTGCCAGCTCACCACTCCCGTGGGCAGTTGGGGGCCGAGAGCAGTTCTTC. Its protein product is CASSPLPWAVGGREQFF.

V is TRBV2 and J is TRBJ1-2, with D unresolved. The CDR3 totals 12 residues. Germline CDR1 and CDR2: SNHLY and FYNNEI. The V end lost 8 bases, the J end lost 0 bases, and 7 bases lay between the germline ends. CDR3 region: CASHKANYGYTF. The DNA for the CDR3 is TGTGCCAGCCACAAAGCTAACTATGGCTACACCTTC.

This clone has just a few counts. The identical CDR3 is also encoded by other nucleotide sequences in the sample. This chain uses TRBV5-1 with TRBJ1-5; D not resolved. Germline CDR1 SGHRS, CDR2 YFSETQ. The ends were cut back, 0 bases at V and 2 bases at J, with 3 bases in the middle. The CDR3 is 13 amino acids. Written as DNA, the CDR3 is TGCGCCAGCAGCTTGGCAGGCAATCAGCCCCAGCATTTT. This sequence encodes CASSLAGNQPQHF.

This clone was detected only a few times. The gene calls are TRBV30 and TRBJ2-7, with unresolved D. This CDR3 spans 12 amino acids. Germline CDR1 and CDR2: GTSNPN and SVGIG (reference sequence). Trimming removed 2 bases from V and 2 bases from J, with 7 bases in between. The CDR3 here is CAWSPRTYEQYF. The CDR3 DNA reads TGTGCCTGGAGTCCCAGAACCTACGAGCAGTACTTC.

This chain links TRBV7-2 with TRBJ1-2; 8 positions match TRBD1. J gave up 5 bases and V 2 bases, and 7 bases lay outside the gene matches. CDR3 length equals 15 residues. The germline V gene has CDR1 SGHTA and CDR2 FQGNSA. The CDR3 region is CASSLSDRVGYGYTF. The CDR3, as DNA: TGTGCCAGCAGCTTATCGGACAGGGTAGGGTATGGCTACACCTTC.

V and J are TRBV10-3 and TRBJ1-5; TRBD1 aligns across 8 bases. CDR1 is ENHRY and CDR2 is SYGVKD in the germline V gene. J gave up 3 bases and V 7 bases, and 5 bases lay outside the gene matches. The CDR3 sequence is 14 residues long. In nucleotides, the CDR3 is TGTGCCATCAAGGACAGGGAAGCCAATCAGCCCCAGCATTTT. Translated: CAIKDREANQPQHF.

This clone has just a few counts. The chain couples TRBV19 to TRBJ2-1; the match to TRBD2 covers 9 bases. The trim removed 0 bases at V and 5 bases at J, leaving 5 bases unmatched. The CDR3 totals 16 residues. CDR1 and CDR2 (germline): LNHDA, SQIVND (reference sequence). In DNA, the CDR3 is TGTGCCAGTAGTATAGATCGCGGGGGGGCACACAATGAGCAGTTCTTC. This codes for CASSIDRGGAHNEQFF.

The CDR3 region is CATSRVRGYEQYF. The CDR3 nucleotides are TGTGCCACCAGCAGAGTCAGGGGGTACGAGCAGTACTTC. The chain is built from TRBV15 and TRBJ2-7, with TRBD1 identical over 7 bases. The germline V gene encodes CDR1 LNHNV and CDR2 YYDKDF (reference sequence). This CDR3 comprises 13 residues. V dropped 1 base and J dropped 4; count of bases not matched to a gene: 1.

This clone was counted only a few times. The gene calls are TRBV5-1 and TRBJ2-7, with 12 bases identical to TRBD2. After removal of 4 bases from V and 8 bases from J, the junction contained 13 bases not matched to a gene. CDR1 is SGHRS and CDR2 is YFSETQ in the germline V gene. The CDR3 has 16 residues. This CDR3 is CASSEPSSGRADQQYF. The CDR3 DNA reads as TGCGCCAGCAGCGAACCCTCTAGCGGGAGGGCCGATCAGCAGTACTTC.

The rearrangement joins TRBV6-6 to TRBJ1-1; D not resolved. CDR1 and CDR2 from the germline V gene are MNHNY and SVGAGI (reference sequence). This CDR3 contains 16 residues. V gave up 5 bases and J gave up 3 bases, with 19 bases separating them. The CDR3 DNA is TGTGCCAGCAGTGCGCTAAGGTCTTTGAGGGACACTGAAGCTTTCTTT. Translating it yields CASSALRSLRDTEAFF.